This T cell receptor (beta chain) was sequenced for a study of neurological immune-mediated disorders. Study observations and caveats: HTLV-1-associated myelopathy showed the most TCR clonal expansion; multiple sclerosis the least, below healthy controls. Subjects shared no identical expanded-clone CDR3 amino acid sequences, suggesting private TCR-beta repertoires in all groups.

The sample holds many counts of this clonotype. Its target is unknown. V was shortened by 0 bases and J by 6 bases, with 11 bases between the two germline ends. Germline lookup yields CDR1 SGHTA and CDR2 FQGNSA. The CDR3 runs to 14 residues. TCRdb fed the 5' RACE reads into MiXCR, producing one record per CDR3 protein. Of around 30,000 distinct CDR3 sequences listed, around 10% were seen once; the top ten hold less than 9.5%. This TCR was recovered from a man between 60 and 70 years old in good health. The sample comprised PBMCs. J is TRBJ2-5 and V is TRBV7-2; no definite D call. The CDR3 nucleotides read TGTGCCAGCAGCTTAGCAAGGGATTGGAAGACCCAGTACTTC. As protein: CASSLARDWKTQYF.